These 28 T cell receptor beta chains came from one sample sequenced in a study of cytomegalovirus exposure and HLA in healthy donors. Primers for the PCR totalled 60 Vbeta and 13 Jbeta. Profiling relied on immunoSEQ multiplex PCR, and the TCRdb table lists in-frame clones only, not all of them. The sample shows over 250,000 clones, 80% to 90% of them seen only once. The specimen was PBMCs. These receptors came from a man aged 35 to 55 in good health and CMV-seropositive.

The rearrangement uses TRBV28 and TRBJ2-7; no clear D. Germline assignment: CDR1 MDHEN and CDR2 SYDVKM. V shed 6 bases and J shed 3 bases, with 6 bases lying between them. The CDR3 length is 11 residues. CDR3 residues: CASRYNYEQYF. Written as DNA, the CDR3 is TGTGCCAGCAGATATAACTACGAGCAGTACTTC.

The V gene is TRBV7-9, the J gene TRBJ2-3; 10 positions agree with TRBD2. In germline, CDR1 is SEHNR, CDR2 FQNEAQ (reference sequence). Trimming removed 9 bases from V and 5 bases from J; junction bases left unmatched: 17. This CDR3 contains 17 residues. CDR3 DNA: TGTGCCAGGAACCCGAATGAAAAGGGACTAGCGAGAGATACGCAGTATTTT. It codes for CARNPNEKGLARDTQYF. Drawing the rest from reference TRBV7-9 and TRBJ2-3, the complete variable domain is DTGVSQNPRHKITKRGQNVTFRCDPISEHNRLYWYRQTLGQGPEFLTYFQNEAQLEKSRLLSDRFSAERPKGSFSTLEIQRTEQGDSAMYLCARNPNEKGLARDTQYFGPGTRLTVL.

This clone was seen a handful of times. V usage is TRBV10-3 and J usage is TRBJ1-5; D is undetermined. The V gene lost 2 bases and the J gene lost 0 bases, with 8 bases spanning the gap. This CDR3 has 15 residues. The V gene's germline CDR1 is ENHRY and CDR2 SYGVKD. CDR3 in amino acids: CAISEGQNSNQPQHF. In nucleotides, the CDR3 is TGTGCCATCAGTGAGGGGCAGAATAGCAATCAGCCCCAGCATTTT.

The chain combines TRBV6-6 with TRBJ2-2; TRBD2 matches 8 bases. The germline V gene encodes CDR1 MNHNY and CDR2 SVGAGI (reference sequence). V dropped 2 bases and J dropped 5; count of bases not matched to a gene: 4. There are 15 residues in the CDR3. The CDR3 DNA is TGTGCCAGCAGTTACCCCGGGGGGGAAACCGGGGAGCTGTTTTTT. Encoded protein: CASSYPGGETGELFF.

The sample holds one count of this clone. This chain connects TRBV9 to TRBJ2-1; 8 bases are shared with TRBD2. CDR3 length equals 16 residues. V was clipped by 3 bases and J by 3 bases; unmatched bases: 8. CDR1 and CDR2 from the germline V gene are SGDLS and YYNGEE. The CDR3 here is CASSESGRVSYNEQFF. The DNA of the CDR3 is TGTGCCAGCAGCGAAAGCGGGAGAGTTAGCTACAATGAGCAGTTCTTC.

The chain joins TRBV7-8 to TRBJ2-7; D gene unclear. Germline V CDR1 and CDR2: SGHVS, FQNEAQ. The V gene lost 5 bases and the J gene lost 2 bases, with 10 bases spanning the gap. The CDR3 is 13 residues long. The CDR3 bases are TGTGCCAGCAGCAGAACCGACACCTACGAGCAGTACTTC. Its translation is CASSRTDTYEQYF.

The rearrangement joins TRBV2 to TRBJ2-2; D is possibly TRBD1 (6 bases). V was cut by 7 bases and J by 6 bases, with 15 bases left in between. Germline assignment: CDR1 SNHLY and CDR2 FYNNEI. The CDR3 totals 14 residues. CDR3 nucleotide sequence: TGTGCCAGCAAGCAAGACAGGTCCGCCGGGGAGCTGTTTTTT. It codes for CASKQDRSAGELFF.

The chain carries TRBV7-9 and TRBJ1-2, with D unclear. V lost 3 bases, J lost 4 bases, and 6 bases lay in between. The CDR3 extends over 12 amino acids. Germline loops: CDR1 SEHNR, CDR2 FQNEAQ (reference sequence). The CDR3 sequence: CASSFPLYGYTF. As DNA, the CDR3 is TGTGCCAGCAGCTTCCCACTCTATGGCTACACCTTC.

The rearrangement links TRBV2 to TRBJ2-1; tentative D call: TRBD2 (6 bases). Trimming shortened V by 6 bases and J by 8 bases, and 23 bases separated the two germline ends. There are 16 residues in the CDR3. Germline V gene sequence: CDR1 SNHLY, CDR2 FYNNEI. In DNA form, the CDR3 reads TGTGCCAGCAGGCCTGTTGGCCCCCAAGCGGGCCATGAGCAGTTCTTC. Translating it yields CASRPVGPQAGHEQFF.

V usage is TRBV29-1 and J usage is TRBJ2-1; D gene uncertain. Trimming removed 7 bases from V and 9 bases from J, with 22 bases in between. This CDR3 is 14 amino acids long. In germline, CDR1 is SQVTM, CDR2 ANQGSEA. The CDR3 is CSDSTRSSTGEQFF. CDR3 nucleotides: TGCAGCGATTCGACTCGATCCAGCACTGGTGAGCAGTTCTTC.

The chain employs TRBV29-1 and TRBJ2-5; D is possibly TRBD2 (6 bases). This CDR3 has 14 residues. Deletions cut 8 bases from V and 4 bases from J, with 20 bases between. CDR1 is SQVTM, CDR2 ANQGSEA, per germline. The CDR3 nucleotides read TGCAGCTCCCCCTGGGGTAGCGGTGGAGAGACCCAGTACTTC. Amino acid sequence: CSSPWGSGGETQYF.

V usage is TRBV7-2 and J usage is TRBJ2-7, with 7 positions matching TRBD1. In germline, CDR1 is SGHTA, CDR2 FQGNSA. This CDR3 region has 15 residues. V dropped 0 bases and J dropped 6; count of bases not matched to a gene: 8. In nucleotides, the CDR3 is TGTGCCAGCAGCTTAGCATATGACAGGGCGAGCGAGCAGTACTTC. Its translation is CASSLAYDRASEQYF.

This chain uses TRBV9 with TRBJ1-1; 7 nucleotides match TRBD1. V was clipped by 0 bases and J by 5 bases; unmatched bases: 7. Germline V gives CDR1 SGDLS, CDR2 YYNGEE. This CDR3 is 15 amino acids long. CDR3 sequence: CASSVAKGAGTEAFF. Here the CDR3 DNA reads TGTGCCAGCAGCGTAGCCAAGGGGGCGGGTACTGAAGCTTTCTTT.

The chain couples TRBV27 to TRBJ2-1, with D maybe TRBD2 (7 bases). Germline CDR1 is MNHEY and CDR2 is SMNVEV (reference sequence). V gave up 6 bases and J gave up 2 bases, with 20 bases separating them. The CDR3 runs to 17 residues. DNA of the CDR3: TGTGCCAGCAGCCCCCGGGGGGCGGGAGATCCCTACAATGAGCAGTTCTTC. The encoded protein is CASSPRGAGDPYNEQFF.

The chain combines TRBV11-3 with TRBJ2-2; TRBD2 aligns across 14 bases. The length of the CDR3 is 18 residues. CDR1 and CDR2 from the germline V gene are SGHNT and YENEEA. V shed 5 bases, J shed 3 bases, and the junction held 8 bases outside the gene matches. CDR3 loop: CASSRGLAGGSYTGELFF. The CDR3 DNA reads TGTGCCAGCAGCCGCGGACTAGCGGGAGGATCTTACACCGGGGAGCTGTTTTTT.

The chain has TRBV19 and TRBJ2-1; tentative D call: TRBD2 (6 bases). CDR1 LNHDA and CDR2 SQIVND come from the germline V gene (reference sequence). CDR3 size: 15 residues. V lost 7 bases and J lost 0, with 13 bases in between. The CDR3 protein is CASTGTPSSYNEQFF. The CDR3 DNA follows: TGTGCCAGTACCGGGACTCCTAGCTCCTACAATGAGCAGTTCTTC.

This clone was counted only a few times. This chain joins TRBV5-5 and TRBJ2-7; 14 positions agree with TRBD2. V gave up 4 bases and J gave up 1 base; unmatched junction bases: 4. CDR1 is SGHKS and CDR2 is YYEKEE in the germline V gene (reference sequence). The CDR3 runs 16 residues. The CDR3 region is CASSRGTSGSSYEQYF. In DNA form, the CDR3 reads TGTGCCAGCAGCAGGGGGACTAGCGGGAGTTCCTACGAGCAGTACTTC.

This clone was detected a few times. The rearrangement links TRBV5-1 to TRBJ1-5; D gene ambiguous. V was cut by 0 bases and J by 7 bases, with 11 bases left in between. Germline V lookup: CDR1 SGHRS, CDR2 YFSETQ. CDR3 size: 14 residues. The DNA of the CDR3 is TGCGCCAGCAGCTTGGGAGAGGGAACCCAGCCCCAGCATTTT. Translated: CASSLGEGTQPQHF.

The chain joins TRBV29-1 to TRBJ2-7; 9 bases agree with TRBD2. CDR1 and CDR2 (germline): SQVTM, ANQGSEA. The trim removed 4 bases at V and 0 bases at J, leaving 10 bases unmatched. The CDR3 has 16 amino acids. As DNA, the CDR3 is TGCAGCGTTGCCCGAGGAGCTAGCGGGACCTCCTACGAGCAGTACTTC. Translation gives CSVARGASGTSYEQYF.

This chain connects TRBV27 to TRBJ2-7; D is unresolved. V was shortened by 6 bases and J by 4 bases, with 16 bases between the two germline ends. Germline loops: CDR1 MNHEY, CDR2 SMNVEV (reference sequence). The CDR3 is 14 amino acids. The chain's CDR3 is CASRPTEARYEQYF. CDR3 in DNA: TGTGCCAGCAGGCCTACCGAGGCCCGGTACGAGCAGTACTTC.

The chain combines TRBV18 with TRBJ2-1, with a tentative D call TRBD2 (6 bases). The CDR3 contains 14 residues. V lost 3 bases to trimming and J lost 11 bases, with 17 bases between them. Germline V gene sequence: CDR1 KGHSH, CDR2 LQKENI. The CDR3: CASSPSNVEGQQFF. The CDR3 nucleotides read TGTGCCAGCTCACCGAGCAACGTGGAGGGGCAGCAGTTCTTC.

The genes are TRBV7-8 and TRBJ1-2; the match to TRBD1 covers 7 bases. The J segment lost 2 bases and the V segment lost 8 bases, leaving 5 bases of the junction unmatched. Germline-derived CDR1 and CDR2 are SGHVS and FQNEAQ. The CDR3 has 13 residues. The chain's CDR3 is CASADRWNYGYTF. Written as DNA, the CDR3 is TGTGCCAGCGCGGACAGGTGGAACTATGGCTACACCTTC.

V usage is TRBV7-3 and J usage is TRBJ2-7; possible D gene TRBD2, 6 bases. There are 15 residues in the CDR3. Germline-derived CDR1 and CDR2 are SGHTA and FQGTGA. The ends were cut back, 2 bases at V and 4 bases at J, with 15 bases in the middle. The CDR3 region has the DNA TGTGCCAGCAGCTTAGGAGGGGACTCCGATTACGAGCAGTACTTC. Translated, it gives CASSLGGDSDYEQYF. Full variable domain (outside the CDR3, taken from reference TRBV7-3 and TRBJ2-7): GAGVSQTPSNKVTEKGKYVELRCDPISGHTALYWYRQSLGQGPEFLIYFQGTGAADDSGLPNDRFFAVRPEGSVSTLKIQRTERGDSAVYLCASSLGGDSDYEQYFGPGTRLTVT.

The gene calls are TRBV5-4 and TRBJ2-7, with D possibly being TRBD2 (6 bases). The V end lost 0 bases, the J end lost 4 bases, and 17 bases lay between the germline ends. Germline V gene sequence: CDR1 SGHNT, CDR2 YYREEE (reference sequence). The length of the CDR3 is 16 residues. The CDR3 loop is CASSLGLVSGIYEQYF. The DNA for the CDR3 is TGTGCCAGCAGCTTGGGACTAGTCTCAGGAATATACGAGCAGTACTTC.

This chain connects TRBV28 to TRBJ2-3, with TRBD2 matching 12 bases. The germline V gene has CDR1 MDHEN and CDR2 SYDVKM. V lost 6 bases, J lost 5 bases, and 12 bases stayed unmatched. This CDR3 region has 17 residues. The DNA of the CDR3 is TGTGCCAGCAGCTTGGGTGGGTCGGGACTAGCGGGAGATACGCAGTATTTT. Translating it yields CASSLGGSGLAGDTQYF.

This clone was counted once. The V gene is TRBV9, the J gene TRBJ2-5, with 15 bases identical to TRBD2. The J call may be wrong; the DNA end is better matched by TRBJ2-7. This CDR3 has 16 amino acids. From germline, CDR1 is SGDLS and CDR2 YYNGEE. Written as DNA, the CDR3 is TGTGCCAGCAGCGAGGGGACTAGCGGGAGGATCTACGAGCAGTACTTC. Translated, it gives CASSEGTSGRIYEQYF.

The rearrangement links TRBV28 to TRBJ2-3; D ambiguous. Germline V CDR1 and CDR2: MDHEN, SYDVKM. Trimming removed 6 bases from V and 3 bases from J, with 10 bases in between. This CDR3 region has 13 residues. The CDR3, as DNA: TGTGCCAGCAGGTCCCCCCCGACAGATACGCAGTATTTT. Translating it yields CASRSPPTDTQYF.

Here the CDR3 DNA reads TGTGCCAGCAGCTACGACAGGGGAGGGCTCGGCGAGCAGTACTTC. This gives the protein CASSYDRGGLGEQYF. The chain links TRBV6-5 to TRBJ2-7, with TRBD1 as a possible D gene (8 bases). Germline CDR1 is MNHEY and CDR2 is SVGAGI. The CDR3 extends over 15 amino acids. Trimming shortened V by 6 bases and J by 6 bases, and 21 bases separated the two germline ends.